Presented here are 30 T cell receptor beta chains from one specimen sequenced in a study of PD-1 blockade in classical Hodgkin lymphoma. Relapse was seen in all patients after autologous stem cell transplantation, and brentuximab vedotin exposure was variable. Magnetic depletion of unwanted cells isolated CD4+ T cells from thawed PBMCs. Method: immunoSEQ multiplex PCR; TCRdb's copy keeps in-frame clones and lacks some. The repertoire consists of approximately 25,000 clones, with about 83% occurring once and the leading ten covering approximately 1.7%. This material consisted of CD4+ T cells from blood, taken at baseline. These receptors came from a human donor with classical Hodgkin lymphoma.

The V and J genes are TRBV18 and TRBJ1-2; D gene ambiguous. Trimming took 4 bases from V and 8 from J, leaving 17 bases between them. The CDR3 is 14 residues long. The germline CDR1 and CDR2 sequences are KGHSH and LQKENI. The CDR3 sequence is CASSLGPEVEGYTF. CDR3 in DNA: TGTGCCAGCTCACTAGGGCCCGAGGTAGAAGGCTACACCTTC.

This chain connects TRBV10-1 to TRBJ2-4; unclear D gene. This CDR3 has 16 residues. Looked up from germline, CDR1 is WNHNN and CDR2 is SYGVQD (reference sequence). V was shortened by 6 bases and J by 0 bases, with 15 bases between the two germline ends. CDR3 nucleotides: TGCGCCAGCAGAGGTGTAGTCCAGATAGCCAAAAACATTCAGTACTTC. It encodes CASRGVVQIAKNIQYF.

The J gene is TRBJ2-7, the V gene TRBV10-3, with D perhaps matching TRBD1 or TRBD2 (7 bases each). V gave up 1 base and J gave up 7 bases, with 14 bases separating them. Germline V gene sequence: CDR1 ENHRY, CDR2 SYGVKD. The CDR3 runs to 14 residues. The CDR3 is CAISEWQGGPEQYF. CDR3 nucleotide sequence: TGTGCCATCAGTGAGTGGCAGGGGGGGCCAGAGCAGTACTTC.

This rearrangement joins TRBV19 to TRBJ2-1; the D gene is possibly TRBD1 (5 bases). The CDR3 runs to 15 residues. Trimming took off 4 bases at V and 3 bases at J, with 13 bases between the two ends. From germline, CDR1 is LNHDA and CDR2 SQIVND (reference sequence). The CDR3 sequence is CASSKGLHVYNEQFF. The CDR3 DNA reads TGTGCCAGTAGTAAGGGGCTTCACGTCTACAATGAGCAGTTCTTC.

This clone was picked up a small number of times. This chain links TRBV2 with TRBJ1-5; TRBD1 agrees at 7 bases. The CDR3 is made up of 13 amino acids. Germline lookup yields CDR1 SNHLY and CDR2 FYNNEI. The junction had 1 base not matched to a gene; V was cut back by 6 bases and J by 2 bases. For the CDR3, the DNA is TGTGCCAGCAGAACAGGGGGCAATCAGCCCCAGCATTTT. This translates into CASRTGGNQPQHF.

The chain has TRBV28 and TRBJ2-1, with D possibly being TRBD1 (5 bases). Trimming took 6 bases from V and 12 from J, leaving 15 bases between them. Germline V gives CDR1 MDHEN, CDR2 SYDVKM. CDR3 length: 12 amino acids. The CDR3 loop reads CASSQSRVRQFF. Written as DNA, the CDR3 is TGTGCCAGCAGCCAATCCAGGGTAAGGCAGTTCTTC. Full variable domain (remainder filled in from reference TRBV28 and TRBJ2-1): DVKVTQSSRYLVKRTGEKVFLECVQDMDHENMFWYRQDPGLGLRLIYFSYDVKMKEKGDIPEGYSVSREKKERFSLILESASTNQTSMYLCASSQSRVRQFFGPGTRLTVL.

In its sample, this clone was seen a few times. The genes are TRBV11-2 and TRBJ2-2, with D possibly being TRBD1 (6 bases). V was shortened by 4 bases and J by 7 bases, with 13 bases between the two germline ends. CDR1 is SGHAT and CDR2 is FQNNGV in the germline V gene. There are 14 residues in the CDR3. CDR3: CASSSLQGFGELFF. In DNA, the CDR3 is TGTGCCAGCAGCTCACTACAGGGCTTCGGGGAGCTGTTTTTT.

The genes are TRBV10-2 and TRBJ1-1, with a weak D call TRBD1 (5 bases). Trimming shortened V by 4 bases and J by 0 bases, and 6 bases separated the two germline ends. The CDR3 covers 13 residues. Germline V gene sequence: CDR1 WSHSY, CDR2 SAAADI. CDR3 residues: CASSGQLNTEAFF. The DNA for the CDR3 is TGCGCCAGCAGTGGACAGTTGAACACTGAAGCTTTCTTT.

With respect to this clone: Other nucleotide sequences from this sample produce the same CDR3. The chain employs TRBV15 and TRBJ1-3, with TRBD1 as a possible D gene (5 bases). V gave up 0 bases and J gave up 1 base, with 10 bases separating them. The CDR3 is 16 residues long. CDR1 and CDR2 (germline): LNHNV, YYDKDF (reference sequence). The CDR3 protein is CATSRDLGVSGNTIYF. The CDR3 coding sequence is TGTGCCACCAGCAGAGATTTGGGGGTTTCTGGAAACACCATATATTTT.

The V and J genes are TRBV7-2 and TRBJ1-2; TRBD1 aligns across 8 bases. V lost 5 bases, J lost 4 bases, and 6 bases stayed unmatched. Germline V gives CDR1 SGHTA, CDR2 FQGNSA. The length of the CDR3 is 14 residues. CDR3 bases: TGTGCCAGCAGCCCTATGGACAGGGCCTATGGCTACACCTTC. Residues: CASSPMDRAYGYTF. The full variable domain, its missing parts supplied by reference TRBV7-2 and TRBJ1-2, is GAGVSQSPSNKVTEKGKDVELRCDPISGHTALYWYRQSLGQGLEFLIYFQGNSAPDKSGLPSDRFSAERTGGSVSTLTIQRTQQEDSAVYLCASSPMDRAYGYTFGSGTRLTVV.

The rearrangement uses TRBV29-1 and TRBJ2-7, with D maybe TRBD2 (6 bases). Trimming removed 7 bases at V and 3 bases at J, with 13 bases between. Per the germline V gene, CDR1 is SQVTM and CDR2 is ANQGSEA. CDR3 size: 12 residues. The CDR3 coding sequence is TGCAGCGCCGTAACGGGGGACTACGAGCAGTACTTC. This encodes CSAVTGDYEQYF.

J is TRBJ2-3 and V is TRBV7-2; 11 nucleotides align to TRBD2. From germline, CDR1 is SGHTA and CDR2 FQGNSA. The CDR3 consists of 16 residues. The trim removed 7 bases at V and 1 base at J, leaving 7 bases unmatched. The CDR3 region is CASTLGLAEGTDTQYF. The CDR3 coding sequence is TGTGCCAGCACCTTGGGACTAGCGGAGGGCACAGATACGCAGTATTTT. The full variable domain, in which reference TRBV7-2 and TRBJ2-3 provide the parts outside the CDR3, is GAGVSQSPSNKVTEKGKDVELRCDPISGHTALYWYRQSLGQGLEFLIYFQGNSAPDKSGLPSDRFSAERTGGSVSTLTIQRTQQEDSAVYLCASTLGLAEGTDTQYFGPGTRLTVL.

This sequence joins TRBV4-3 and TRBJ2-7, with 8 bases aligning to TRBD1. This CDR3 comprises 15 residues. V gave up 0 bases and J gave up 7 bases; unmatched junction bases: 8. The germline V gene encodes CDR1 LGHNA and CDR2 YSLEER. In nucleotides, the CDR3 is TGCGCCAGCAGCCAAGAGGTGGACAGGGTGGGTGAGCAGTACTTC. Translation: CASSQEVDRVGEQYF.

CDR3 amino acids: CASSTDSAYGYTF. The CDR3 DNA reads as TGTGCCAGCAGTACCGACAGCGCGTATGGCTACACCTTC. The chain has TRBV6-5 and TRBJ1-2; maybe TRBD1 (5 bases). The germline gives CDR1 MNHEY, CDR2 SVGAGI. This CDR3 has 13 residues. V shed 5 bases and J shed 5 bases, with 12 bases lying between them.

The J gene is TRBJ2-2, the V gene TRBV7-2; the match to TRBD2 covers 7 bases. V was pared by 4 bases and J by 7 bases, with 3 bases of the junction left unmatched. CDR1 is SGHTA, CDR2 FQGNSA, per germline. This CDR3 has 13 residues. CDR3: CASSSWEGGELFF. The DNA of the CDR3 is TGTGCCAGCAGCTCCTGGGAGGGCGGGGAGCTGTTTTTT. The complete variable domain, with remaining parts taken from reference TRBV7-2 and TRBJ2-2, reads GAGVSQSPSNKVTEKGKDVELRCDPISGHTALYWYRQSLGQGLEFLIYFQGNSAPDKSGLPSDRFSAERTGGSVSTLTIQRTQQEDSAVYLCASSSWEGGELFFGEGSRLTVL.

The chain carries TRBV9 and TRBJ1-2, with a tentative D call TRBD1 (5 bases). The CDR3 is 15 amino acids. Germline V lookup: CDR1 SGDLS, CDR2 YYNGEE. Trimming shortened V by 4 bases and J by 4 bases, and 17 bases separated the two germline ends. Here the CDR3 DNA reads TGTGCCAGCAGCCCCCCAGGGCGGGGCGTCTATGGCTACACCTTC. This gives the protein CASSPPGRGVYGYTF.

The chain links TRBV19 to TRBJ2-3; 10 nucleotides match TRBD2. V was pared by 5 bases and J by 2 bases, with 4 bases of the junction left unmatched. The CDR3 has 15 amino acids. CDR1 and CDR2 from the germline V gene are LNHDA and SQIVND (reference sequence). In nucleotides, the CDR3 is TGTGCCAGTAGTCGGCTAGCGGGGGTCACAGATACGCAGTATTTT. Amino acid sequence: CASSRLAGVTDTQYF. Full variable domain (outside the CDR3, taken from reference TRBV19 and TRBJ2-3): DGGITQSPKYLFRKEGQNVTLSCEQNLNHDAMYWYRQDPGQGLRLIYYSQIVNDFQKGDIAEGYSVSREKKESFPLTVTSAQKNPTAFYLCASSRLAGVTDTQYFGPGTRLTVL.

This clone was recorded a few times. The chain joins TRBV19 to TRBJ1-2; D call uncertain. The germline V gene encodes CDR1 LNHDA and CDR2 SQIVND (reference sequence). Trimming pared 3 bases from V and 8 bases from J, leaving 16 bases between. The CDR3 length is 14 residues. As DNA, the CDR3 is TGTGCCAGTAGTATTGAGGGTCAGATGGGCGGCTACACCTTC. It encodes CASSIEGQMGGYTF.

V gene TRBV19 combines with J gene TRBJ1-2; D gene ambiguous. V was clipped by 8 bases and J by 3 bases, with 13 bases between them. CDR3 size: 13 residues. Germline lookup yields CDR1 LNHDA and CDR2 SQIVND (reference sequence). CDR3 sequence reads: CASQVAPYYGYTF. DNA of the CDR3: TGTGCCAGTCAGGTAGCCCCCTACTATGGCTACACCTTC.

The J gene is TRBJ1-1, the V gene TRBV28, with a possible D match to TRBD1 (5 bases). CDR1 MDHEN and CDR2 SYDVKM come from the germline V gene. Trimming removed 10 bases from V and 2 bases from J, with 11 bases in between. There are 12 residues in the CDR3. CDR3 coding DNA: TGTGCCACCAAAAGGGGTAACACTGAAGCTTTCTTT. Translated, it gives CATKRGNTEAFF.

This rearrangement joins TRBV7-2 to TRBJ2-2; the D gene is possibly TRBD2 (5 bases). Germline V gene sequence: CDR1 SGHTA, CDR2 FQGNSA. V lost 7 bases to trimming and J lost 4 bases, with 13 bases between them. This CDR3 is built from 14 residues. The CDR3 DNA reads TGTGCCAGCACAGTTATGGGGAGCACCGGGGAGCTGTTTTTT. As protein: CASTVMGSTGELFF.

This chain uses TRBV19 with TRBJ2-7; 8 bases fit TRBD1. CDR1 LNHDA and CDR2 SQIVND come from the germline V gene (reference sequence). This CDR3 is built from 13 residues. The junction had 9 bases not matched to a gene; V was cut back by 6 bases and J by 8 bases. The CDR3 protein is CASSPGQGSKQYF. In DNA, the CDR3 is TGTGCCAGTAGCCCCGGACAGGGTTCTAAGCAGTACTTC.

This clone occurred once. The chain recombines TRBV18 with TRBJ1-1; 7 nucleotides match TRBD1. V lost 3 bases, J lost 8 bases, and 3 bases stayed unmatched. The CDR3 covers 12 residues. CDR1 is KGHSH, CDR2 LQKENI, per germline. DNA of the CDR3: TGTGCCAGCTCACCCCCGACAGGGGAAGCTTTCTTT. Protein product: CASSPPTGEAFF.

This clone was seen just once. This chain uses TRBV7-2 with TRBJ2-5; D remains ambiguous. The CDR3 loop spans 11 amino acids. Germline assignment: CDR1 SGHTA and CDR2 FQGNSA. V lost 2 bases and J 4 bases, leaving 2 bases between the germline ends. As DNA, the CDR3 is TGTGCCAGCAGCTTATCAGAGACCCAGTACTTC. This sequence encodes CASSLSETQYF.

This chain uses TRBV28 with TRBJ1-1, with a weak D call TRBD1 (6 bases). The germline V gene has CDR1 MDHEN and CDR2 SYDVKM. Trimming took off 5 bases at V and 0 bases at J, with 7 bases between the two ends. This CDR3 has 13 residues. The CDR3 DNA follows: TGTGCCAGCAGTACAGGGTTGAACACTGAAGCTTTCTTT. Translation: CASSTGLNTEAFF.

This clone has more than one count but fewer than ten. The chain employs TRBV7-9 and TRBJ2-5; tentatively, D is TRBD1 (6 bases). Trimming removed 8 bases from V and 4 bases from J, with 11 bases in between. Germline V gene data show CDR1 as SEHNR and CDR2 as FQNEAQ (reference sequence). The CDR3 is 12 amino acids. In nucleotides, the CDR3 is TGTGCCAGCGGGGGCTGGGGAGAGACCCAGTACTTC. It translates to CASGGWGETQYF. Complete variable domain (other parts from reference TRBV7-9 and TRBJ2-5): DTGVSQNPRHKITKRGQNVTFRCDPISEHNRLYWYRQTLGQGPEFLTYFQNEAQLEKSRLLSDRFSAERPKGSFSTLEIQRTEQGDSAMYLCASGGWGETQYFGPGTRLLVL.

V is TRBV9 and J is TRBJ1-3, with TRBD1 identical over 7 bases. Losses at the gene ends were 4 bases for V and 7 bases for J; bases not matched to a gene: 17. Germline values: CDR1 SGDLS, CDR2 YYNGEE. The CDR3 sequence is 17 residues long. The CDR3 DNA reads as TGTGCCAGCAGCCCTCCCCCGGCCTCGGACAGGTTCAACACCATATATTTT. Translating gives CASSPPPASDRFNTIYF. The variable domain in full, completed from reference TRBV9 and TRBJ1-3, reads DSGVTQTPKHLITATGQRVTLRCSPRSGDLSVYWYQQSLDQGLQFLIQYYNGEERAKGNILERFSAQQFPDLHSELNLSSLELGDSALYFCASSPPPASDRFNTIYFGEGSWLTVV.

This chain connects TRBV11-2 to TRBJ1-4; tentative D call: TRBD1 (6 bases). This CDR3 is 16 amino acids long. The V gene's germline CDR1 is SGHAT and CDR2 FQNNGV. The germline V and J ends were trimmed by 6 bases and 6 bases, with 20 bases remaining between them. The CDR3 reads CASRPFTGNPHEKLFF. The CDR3 nucleotides read TGTGCCAGCAGGCCCTTCACAGGGAACCCCCATGAAAAACTGTTTTTT.

The table lists this clone with a few counts. The gene calls are TRBV5-4 and TRBJ1-1, with D perhaps TRBD1 (6 bases). V was shortened by 3 bases and J by 3 bases, with 12 bases between the two germline ends. CDR3 length: 14 amino acids. Per germline, CDR1 SGHNT and CDR2 YYREEE (reference sequence). The CDR3 sequence: CASSSDSSHTEAFF. The CDR3 nucleotides are TGTGCCAGCAGCTCGGACAGCTCCCACACTGAAGCTTTCTTT.

The rearrangement joins TRBV10-3 to TRBJ2-7, with D perhaps TRBD1 or TRBD2 (5 bases each). The CDR3 totals 13 residues. The V and J ends lost 6 bases and 3 bases respectively, with 12 bases between them. CDR1 is ENHRY, CDR2 SYGVKD, per germline. The CDR3 DNA is TGTGCCATCAGGGGCCGGGACGGCTACGAGCAGTACTTC. Translated, it gives CAIRGRDGYEQYF.